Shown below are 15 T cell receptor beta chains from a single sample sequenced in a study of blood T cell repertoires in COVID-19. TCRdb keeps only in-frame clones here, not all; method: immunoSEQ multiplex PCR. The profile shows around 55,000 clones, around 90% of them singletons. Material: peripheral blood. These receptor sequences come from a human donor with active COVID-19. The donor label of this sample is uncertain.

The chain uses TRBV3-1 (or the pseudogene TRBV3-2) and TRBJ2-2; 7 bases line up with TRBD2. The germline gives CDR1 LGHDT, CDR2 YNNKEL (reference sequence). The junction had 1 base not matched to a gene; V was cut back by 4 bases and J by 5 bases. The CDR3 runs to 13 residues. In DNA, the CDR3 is TGTGCCAGCAGCCGGCGGGGGACCGGGGAGCTGTTTTTT. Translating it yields CASSRRGTGELFF.

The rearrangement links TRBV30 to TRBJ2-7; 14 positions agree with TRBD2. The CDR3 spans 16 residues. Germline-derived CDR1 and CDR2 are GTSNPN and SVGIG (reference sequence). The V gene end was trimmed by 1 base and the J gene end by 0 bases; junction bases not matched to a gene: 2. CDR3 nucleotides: TGTGCCTGGAGTGGACTAGCGGGAGGGCCCTCCTACGAGCAGTACTTC. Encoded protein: CAWSGLAGGPSYEQYF.

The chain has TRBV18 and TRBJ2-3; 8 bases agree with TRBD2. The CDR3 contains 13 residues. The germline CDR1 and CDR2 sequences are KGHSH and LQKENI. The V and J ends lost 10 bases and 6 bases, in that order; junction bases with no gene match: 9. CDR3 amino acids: CANAGGPADTQYF. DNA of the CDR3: TGTGCCAACGCGGGGGGCCCAGCGGATACGCAGTATTTT.

As DNA, the CDR3 is TGTGCCAGCAGCCCCCTAGCGACTAGCACAGATACGCAGTATTTT. Its translation is CASSPLATSTDTQYF. The chain is built from TRBV3-1 (or the pseudogene TRBV3-2) and TRBJ2-3; TRBD2 is a possible D gene (6 bases). Germline CDR1 LGHDT, CDR2 YNNKEL (reference sequence). This CDR3 region has 15 residues. V lost 4 bases, J lost 0 bases, and 11 bases lay in between.

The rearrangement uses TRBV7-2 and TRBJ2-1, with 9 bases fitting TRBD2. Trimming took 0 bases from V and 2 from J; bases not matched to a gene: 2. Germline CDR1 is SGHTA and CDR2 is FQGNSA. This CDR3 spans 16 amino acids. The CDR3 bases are TGTGCCAGCAGCTTAGCGACTAGCGGAACCTACAATGAGCAGTTCTTC. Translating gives CASSLATSGTYNEQFF.

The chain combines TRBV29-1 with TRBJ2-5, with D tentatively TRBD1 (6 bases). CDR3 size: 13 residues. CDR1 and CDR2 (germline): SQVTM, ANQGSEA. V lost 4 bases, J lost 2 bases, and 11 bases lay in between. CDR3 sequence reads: CSVVLDSQETQYF. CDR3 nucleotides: TGCAGCGTTGTTCTGGACAGTCAAGAGACCCAGTACTTC.

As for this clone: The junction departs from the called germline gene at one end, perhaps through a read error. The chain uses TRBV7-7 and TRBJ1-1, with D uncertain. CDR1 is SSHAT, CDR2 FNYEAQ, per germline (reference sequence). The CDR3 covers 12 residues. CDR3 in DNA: TGTGCTAGCAGCCCGGGGTGGAAAGGAAGTTTCTTT. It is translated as CASSPGWKGSFF. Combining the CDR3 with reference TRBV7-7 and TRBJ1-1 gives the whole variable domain GAGVSQSPRYKVTKRGQDVTLRCDPISSHATLYWYQQALGQGPEFLTYFNYEAQPDKSGLPSDRFSAERPEGSISTLTIQRTEQRDSAMYRCASSPGWKGSFFGQGTRLTVV.

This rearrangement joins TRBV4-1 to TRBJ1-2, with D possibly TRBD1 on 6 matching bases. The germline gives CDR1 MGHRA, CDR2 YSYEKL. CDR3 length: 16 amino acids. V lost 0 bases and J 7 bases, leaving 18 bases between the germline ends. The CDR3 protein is CASSQEASRGLFGYTF. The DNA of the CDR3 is TGCGCCAGCAGCCAAGAAGCGAGCAGGGGATTGTTTGGCTACACCTTC.

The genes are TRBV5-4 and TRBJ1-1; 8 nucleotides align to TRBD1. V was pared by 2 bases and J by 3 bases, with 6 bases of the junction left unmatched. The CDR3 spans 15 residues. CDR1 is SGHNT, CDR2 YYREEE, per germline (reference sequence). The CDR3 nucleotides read TGTGCCAGCAGCTTACCACAGGGGGGGCACACTGAAGCTTTCTTT. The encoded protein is CASSLPQGGHTEAFF.

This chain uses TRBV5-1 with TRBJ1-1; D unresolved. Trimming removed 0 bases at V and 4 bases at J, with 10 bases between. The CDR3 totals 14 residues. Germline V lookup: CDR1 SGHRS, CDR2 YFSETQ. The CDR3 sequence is CASSLATGSTEAFF. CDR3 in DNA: TGCGCCAGCAGCTTGGCCACTGGGAGCACTGAAGCTTTCTTT.

The CDR3 protein is CASSQDRYNEQFF. CDR3 bases: TGTGCCAGCAGTCAGGACAGATACAATGAGCAGTTCTTC. The gene calls are TRBV5-4 and TRBJ2-1, with D perhaps matching TRBD1 (6 bases). This CDR3 has 13 residues. CDR1 and CDR2 (germline): SGHNT, YYREEE (reference sequence). V gave up 5 bases and J gave up 4 bases, with 10 bases separating them.

CDR3 coding DNA: TGTGCCAGCAGCTTGGCCCCACTAGCGGGGGGCCCTCACATCCAAGAGACCCAGTACTTC. Protein product: CASSLAPLAGGPHIQETQYF. The chain combines TRBV5-5 with TRBJ2-5; 12 bases agree with TRBD2. The V and J ends lost 0 bases and 1 base, in that order; junction bases with no gene match: 13. The CDR3 spans 20 residues. Germline values: CDR1 SGHKS, CDR2 YYEKEE (reference sequence).

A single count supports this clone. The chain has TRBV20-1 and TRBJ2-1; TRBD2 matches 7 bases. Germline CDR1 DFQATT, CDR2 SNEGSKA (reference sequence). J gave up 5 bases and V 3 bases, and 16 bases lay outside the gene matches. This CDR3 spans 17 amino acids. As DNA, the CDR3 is TGCAGTGCTAGTCCCCCCTCCTTAAAGCGGGGAGACAATGAGCAGTTCTTC. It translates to CSASPPSLKRGDNEQFF.

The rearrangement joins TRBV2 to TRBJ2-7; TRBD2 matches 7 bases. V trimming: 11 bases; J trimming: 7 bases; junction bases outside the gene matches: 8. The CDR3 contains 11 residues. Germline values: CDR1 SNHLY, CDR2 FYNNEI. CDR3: CAGRLAEEQYF. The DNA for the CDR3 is TGTGCCGGGAGACTAGCAGAGGAGCAGTACTTC.

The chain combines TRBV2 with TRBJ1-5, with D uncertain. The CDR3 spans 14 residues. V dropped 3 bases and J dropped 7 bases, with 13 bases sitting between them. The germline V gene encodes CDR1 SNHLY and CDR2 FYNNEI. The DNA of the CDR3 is TGTGCCAGCAGTGACTCTGGGAGTGGCCAGCCCCAGCATTTT. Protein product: CASSDSGSGQPQHF.